The 5 T cell receptor beta chains below all came from one sample that was sequenced in a study of blood T cell repertoires in COVID-19. Clones were read by immunoSEQ multiplex PCR, and TCRdb kept only the in-frame ones, dropping some. The sample has more than 150,000 clones, roughly three quarters seen once; the top ten hold 15% to 20%. Sequences were obtained from peripheral blood. The source of these receptors is a man aged 55 to 70 with active or convalescent COVID-19.

The chain combines TRBV27 with TRBJ2-7; D ambiguous. With 4 bases removed from V and 7 bases from J, the gap between germline ends came to 8 bases. This CDR3 is 11 amino acids long. Germline CDR1 reads MNHEY; CDR2 reads SMNVEV (reference sequence). The CDR3 DNA is TGTGCCAGCAGTTCCCCTCAGGAGCAGTACTTC. This codes for CASSSPQEQYF.

This clone was seen only a few times. The chain employs TRBV7-9 and TRBJ2-1; 7 bases line up with TRBD1. With V trimmed by 4 bases and J by 4 bases, 7 bases remained unmatched. Germline CDR1 reads SEHNR; CDR2 reads FQNEAQ (reference sequence). The CDR3 is 15 amino acids. The CDR3 spells CASSSDLQGYNEQFF. The CDR3 DNA sequence: TGTGCCAGCAGCTCAGACCTACAGGGGTACAATGAGCAGTTCTTC. Using reference TRBV7-9 and TRBJ2-1 for the parts outside the CDR3, the full variable domain is DTGVSQNPRHKITKRGQNVTFRCDPISEHNRLYWYRQTLGQGPEFLTYFQNEAQLEKSRLLSDRFSAERPKGSFSTLEIQRTEQGDSAMYLCASSSDLQGYNEQFFGPGTRLTVL.

Ten or more counts support this clone. V usage is TRBV11-2 and J usage is TRBJ1-2; 7 bases align to TRBD1. CDR1 and CDR2 (germline): SGHAT, FQNNGV. V dropped 5 bases and J dropped 1; count of bases not matched to a gene: 13. The CDR3 extends over 17 amino acids. CDR3 nucleotides: TGTGCCAGCAGCCCACCTTATGGGGCAGGGGGTAACTATGGCTACACCTTC. Amino acids: CASSPPYGAGGNYGYTF.

V usage is TRBV28 and J usage is TRBJ2-4; a weak D match, TRBD2 (5 bases). Germline V gene data show CDR1 as MDHEN and CDR2 as SYDVKM. V lost 2 bases to trimming and J lost 0 bases, with 5 bases between them. The CDR3 contains 14 residues. CDR3 in amino acids: CASSLAGAKNIQYF. As DNA, the CDR3 is TGTGCCAGCAGTTTAGCGGGAGCCAAAAACATTCAGTACTTC.

The chain links TRBV5-5 to TRBJ2-7; 8 bases match TRBD1. The CDR3 spans 15 residues. Germline V gene data show CDR1 as SGHKS and CDR2 as YYEKEE (reference sequence). V shed 1 base, J shed 3 bases, and the junction held 6 bases outside the gene matches. The CDR3 nucleotides are TGTGCCAGCAGCTTGAAGCTACAGGGGGTCTACGAGCAGTACTTC. Its protein product is CASSLKLQGVYEQYF. Full variable domain (rest looked up from reference TRBV5-5 and TRBJ2-7): DAGVTQSPTHLIKTRGQQVTLRCSPISGHKSVSWYQQVLGQGPQFIFQYYEKEERGRGNFPDRFSARQFPNYSSELNVNALLLGDSALYLCASSLKLQGVYEQYFGPGTRLTVT.